Below, 25 T cell receptor beta chains from the same sample are listed, as sequenced in a study of T cell repertoires in cytomegalovirus infection. TCRdb re-derived calls from the reads in MiXCR, one entry per CDR3 protein. Altogether 150,000 to 200,000 distinct CDR3 sequences are present, 28% being singletons, with the ten largest covering around 29%. Source material: PBMCs. These receptors all stem from a human donor in good health (CMV status not recorded). Some clones in this sample may be carry-over from other donors' samples.

This chain uses TRBV30 with TRBJ1-1; D is possibly TRBD1 (6 bases). CDR3 length equals 13 residues. Germline assignment: CDR1 GTSNPN and CDR2 SVGIG (reference sequence). Deletions cut 3 bases from V and 9 bases from J, with 17 bases between. The CDR3 sequence is CAWRRPTGRQAFF. CDR3 bases: TGTGCCTGGAGGAGACCTACAGGGCGACAAGCTTTCTTT.

V and J are TRBV12-3 or TRBV12-4 and TRBJ1-5; D is unclear. Deletions cut 3 bases from V and 2 bases from J, with 8 bases between. This CDR3 region has 14 residues. The CDR3 nucleotides read TGTGCCAGCAGTTTGGGATTTGGCAATCAGCCCCAGCATTTT. Its protein product is CASSLGFGNQPQHF.

This clonotype was counted a few times. The rearrangement uses TRBV11-2 and TRBJ1-2, with TRBD1 identical over 7 bases. The CDR3 extends over 17 amino acids. V gave up 5 bases and J gave up 5 bases; unmatched junction bases: 17. The germline CDR1 and CDR2 sequences are SGHAT and FQNNGV. The CDR3 sequence is CASSAIRGYSMGYGYTF. The CDR3 nucleotides are TGTGCCAGCAGCGCCATCAGGGGGTATTCCATGGGGTATGGCTACACCTTC.

There are many counts of this clonotype. The genes are TRBV7-2 and TRBJ1-2; D is possibly TRBD1 (6 bases). This CDR3 spans 16 amino acids. The V gene lost 5 bases and the J gene lost 8 bases, with 24 bases spanning the gap. Germline CDR1 reads SGHTA; CDR2 reads FQGNSA. The CDR3 DNA follows: TGTGCCAGCAGCCCCGACACAGTAACAGGGCGGAGGGGCTACACCTTC. It codes for CASSPDTVTGRRGYTF.

This clonotype was counted a few times. The chain employs TRBV2 and TRBJ2-5; D remains unclear. V was pared by 1 base and J by 1 base, with 7 bases between. CDR1 and CDR2 from the germline V gene are SNHLY and FYNNEI. The CDR3 covers 14 residues. The CDR3 region has the DNA TGTGCCAGCAGTGAAGGGGCCTTCCAAGAGACCCAGTACTTC. This codes for CASSEGAFQETQYF.

The V and J genes are TRBV5-1 and TRBJ2-7, with unresolved D. The germline CDR1 and CDR2 sequences are SGHRS and YFSETQ. V was pared by 0 bases and J by 6 bases, with 10 bases between. The CDR3 is 13 amino acids. CDR3 amino acids: CASSLGSRREQYF. The CDR3, as DNA: TGCGCCAGCAGCTTGGGGTCCCGGCGCGAGCAGTACTTC.

This clonotype has at least ten counts. V is TRBV7-2 and J is TRBJ1-2; TRBD1 might be the D (6 bases). Germline CDR1 reads SGHTA; CDR2 reads FQGNSA. CDR3 length: 14 residues. The V end was cut by 5 bases, the J end by 4 bases, with 14 bases between. CDR3 sequence (DNA): TGTGCCAGCAGCCACCGGACAGAAATCTATGGCTACACCTTC. It translates to CASSHRTEIYGYTF.

This clonotype was observed a handful of times. This sequence joins TRBV27 and TRBJ2-7, with TRBD2 as a possible D gene (5 bases). Germline V CDR1 and CDR2: MNHEY, SMNVEV (reference sequence). The CDR3 contains 16 residues. V lost 0 bases to trimming and J lost 3 bases, with 15 bases between them. CDR3 region: CASSLSGGLGVYEQYF. CDR3 sequence (DNA): TGTGCCAGCAGTTTATCAGGAGGTTTGGGAGTCTACGAGCAGTACTTC.

This clonotype occurred a few times. The DNA of the CDR3 is TGTGCCAGCAGTGGGTCGGGGGAAGCAACTAATGAAAAACTGTTTTTT. Amino acid sequence: CASSGSGEATNEKLFF. This chain uses TRBV12-3 or TRBV12-4 with TRBJ1-4; D might be TRBD1 (5 bases). V shed 5 bases and J shed 0 bases, with 13 bases lying between them. The CDR3 loop spans 16 amino acids.

The chain has TRBV11-2 and TRBJ1-1; a weak D match, TRBD1 (6 bases). V was cut by 4 bases and J by 7 bases, with 25 bases left in between. Looked up from germline, CDR1 is SGHAT and CDR2 is FQNNGV. The CDR3 runs to 17 residues. In nucleotides, the CDR3 is TGTGCCAGCAGCTCCACTAATACACAGGGAGGTCAACGTGAAGCTTTCTTT. This encodes CASSSTNTQGGQREAFF.

V is TRBV29-1 and J is TRBJ2-5; D may be TRBD2 (6 bases). The germline gives CDR1 SQVTM, CDR2 ANQGSEA. The CDR3 is 14 amino acids. V was shortened by 3 bases and J by 4 bases, with 15 bases between the two germline ends. The CDR3 region is CSVDSPGVGETQYF. CDR3 in DNA: TGCAGCGTTGATTCCCCGGGGGTGGGAGAGACCCAGTACTTC.

This clonotype was found once. The gene calls are TRBV14 and TRBJ1-2; D unclear. Trimming pared 0 bases from V and 4 bases from J, leaving 6 bases between. The CDR3 runs to 13 residues. In germline, CDR1 is SGHDN, CDR2 FVKESK. The DNA for the CDR3 is TGTGCCAGCAGCCAAGACTGGTCCTATGGCTACACCTTC. It is translated as CASSQDWSYGYTF. Full variable domain (missing parts from reference TRBV14 and TRBJ1-2): EAGVTQFPSHSVIEKGQTVTLRCDPISGHDNLYWYRRVMGKEIKFLLHFVKESKQDESGMPNNRFLAERTGGTYSTLKVQPAELEDSGVYFCASSQDWSYGYTFGSGTRLTVV.

There are a few counts of this clonotype. V gene TRBV11-2 combines with J gene TRBJ2-1; D tentatively reads TRBD1 or TRBD2 (5 bases each). Trimming removed 8 bases from V and 15 bases from J, with 17 bases in between. The CDR3 length is 11 residues. Germline V lookup: CDR1 SGHAT, CDR2 FQNNGV. CDR3 amino acids: CASAFRDLVFF. DNA of the CDR3: TGTGCCAGCGCCTTCCGGGACCTGGTGTTCTTC.

The CDR3 protein is CASSLALRLAGKDTDTQYF. CDR3 nucleotide sequence: TGTGCCAGCAGCTTAGCGCTCCGGCTAGCGGGGAAGGATACAGATACGCAGTATTTT. The J gene is TRBJ2-3, the V gene TRBV7-9; 9 nucleotides align to TRBD2. CDR1 SEHNR and CDR2 FQNEAQ come from the germline V gene (reference sequence). The V and J ends lost 0 bases and 3 bases, in that order; junction bases with no gene match: 13. The CDR3 is made up of 19 amino acids.

This clonotype appeared a few times. V is TRBV12-3 or TRBV12-4 and J is TRBJ1-2; D might be TRBD1 (5 bases). The V end lost 1 base, the J end lost 5 bases, and 14 bases lay between the germline ends. This CDR3 has 15 amino acids. CDR3: CASSLGRGVSYGYTF. The CDR3 coding sequence is TGTGCCAGCAGTTTAGGACGGGGGGTGTCGTATGGCTACACCTTC.

This clonotype has a count of ten or more. This chain links TRBV7-2 with TRBJ1-2; 8 bases are a match to TRBD1. CDR1 and CDR2 from the germline V gene are SGHTA and FQGNSA. Trimming at V came to 1 base and at J to 6 bases, leaving 10 bases not matched to a gene. This CDR3 contains 16 residues. The CDR3 reads CASSLGGSDRGDGYTF. In nucleotides, the CDR3 is TGTGCCAGCAGCTTAGGGGGCTCTGACAGGGGAGATGGCTACACCTTC.

This CDR3 is CASSIRRETPNTEAFF. The CDR3 DNA reads as TGTGCCAGTAGTATTCGTCGTGAGACACCGAACACTGAAGCTTTCTTT. The chain joins TRBV19 to TRBJ1-1, with D unclear. V was trimmed by 3 bases and J by 1 base, leaving 15 bases between them. In germline, CDR1 is LNHDA, CDR2 SQIVND (reference sequence). The CDR3 length is 16 residues.

This rearrangement joins TRBV12-3 or TRBV12-4 to TRBJ1-5, with 9 bases lining up with TRBD1. V lost 6 bases and J lost 2; bases outside the gene matches: 8. The CDR3 consists of 16 residues. This chain's CDR3 is CASSPGQGMGNQPQHF. The CDR3 bases are TGTGCCAGCAGCCCCGGACAGGGGATGGGCAATCAGCCCCAGCATTTT.

V usage is TRBV7-2 and J usage is TRBJ2-5; 7 bases are a match to TRBD2. V was clipped by 3 bases and J by 1 base; unmatched bases: 2. This CDR3 region has 14 residues. Per germline, CDR1 SGHTA and CDR2 FQGNSA. CDR3 bases: TGTGCCAGCAGCTTCCGGACTAGCCAAGAGACCCAGTACTTC. Its translation: CASSFRTSQETQYF. Using reference TRBV7-2 and TRBJ2-5 for the parts outside the CDR3, the full variable domain is GAGVSQSPSNKVTEKGKDVELRCDPISGHTALYWYRQSLGQGLEFLIYFQGNSAPDKSGLPSDRFSAERTGGSVSTLTIQRTQQEDSAVYLCASSFRTSQETQYFGPGTRLLVL.

The chain couples TRBV20-1 to TRBJ2-7, with D unclear. V dropped 1 base and J dropped 3 bases, with 4 bases sitting between them. The CDR3 covers 11 residues. From germline, CDR1 is DFQATT and CDR2 SNEGSKA (reference sequence). CDR3 region: CSARGDYEQYF. The CDR3 DNA sequence: TGCAGTGCTAGAGGGGACTACGAGCAGTACTTC.

This clonotype appeared a few times. The chain combines TRBV20-1 with TRBJ1-1; tentatively, D is TRBD1 (5 bases). Per germline, CDR1 DFQATT and CDR2 SNEGSKA (reference sequence). This CDR3 spans 15 amino acids. V shed 3 bases and J shed 0 bases, with 14 bases lying between them. The DNA for the CDR3 is TGCAGTGCTAGGGATGCCGGGGGAATGAACACTGAAGCTTTCTTT. Amino acids: CSARDAGGMNTEAFF.

This clonotype was counted ten times or more. The rearrangement uses TRBV2 and TRBJ1-1, with 8 nucleotides matching TRBD1. The CDR3 is 17 amino acids. The junction had 14 bases not matched to a gene; V was cut back by 6 bases and J by 2 bases. From germline, CDR1 is SNHLY and CDR2 FYNNEI. The CDR3 spells CASSPLQTGAFNTEAFF. In nucleotides, the CDR3 is TGTGCCAGCAGCCCTTTGCAGACAGGGGCGTTCAACACTGAAGCTTTCTTT.

This clonotype was seen only a few times. The chain couples TRBV25-1 to TRBJ2-5; D unclear. The length of the CDR3 is 14 residues. Germline V gene lookup returns CDR1 MGHDK and CDR2 SYGVNS. V was clipped by 5 bases and J by 4 bases, with 14 bases between them. Written as DNA, the CDR3 is TGTGCCAGCAGTCCCCATAAGGGCCGAGAGACCCAGTACTTC. Its translation is CASSPHKGRETQYF.

This chain joins TRBV6-4 and TRBJ1-4, with TRBD1 matching 8 bases. The CDR3 is made up of 15 amino acids. The junction had 8 bases not matched to a gene; V was cut back by 7 bases and J by 4 bases. The germline gives CDR1 MRHNA, CDR2 SNTAGT. The CDR3 nucleotides read TGTGCCAGCAATCCTCAGGGGGCGTGTAATGAAAAACTGTTTTTT. Protein product: CASNPQGACNEKLFF.

This clonotype has a handful of counts. The gene calls are TRBV11-2 and TRBJ2-1; D remains unclear. V was pared by 4 bases and J by 6 bases, with 13 bases between. This CDR3 spans 14 amino acids. Germline CDR1 is SGHAT and CDR2 is FQNNGV. DNA for the CDR3: TGTGCCAGCAGCTCCGTGCGAAACTTCAATGAGCAGTTCTTC. This encodes CASSSVRNFNEQFF.